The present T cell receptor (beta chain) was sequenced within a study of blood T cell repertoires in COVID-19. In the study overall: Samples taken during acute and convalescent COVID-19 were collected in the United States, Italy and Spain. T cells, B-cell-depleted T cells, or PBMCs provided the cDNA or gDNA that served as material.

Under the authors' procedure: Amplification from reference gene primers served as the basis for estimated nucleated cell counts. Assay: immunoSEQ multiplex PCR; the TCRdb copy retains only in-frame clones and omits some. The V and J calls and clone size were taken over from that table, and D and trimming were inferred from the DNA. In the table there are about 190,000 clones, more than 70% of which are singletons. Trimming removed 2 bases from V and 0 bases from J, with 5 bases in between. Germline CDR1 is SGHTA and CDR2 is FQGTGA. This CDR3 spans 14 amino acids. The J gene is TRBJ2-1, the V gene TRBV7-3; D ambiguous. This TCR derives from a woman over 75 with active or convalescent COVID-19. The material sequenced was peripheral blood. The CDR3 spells CASSLGGSYNEQFF. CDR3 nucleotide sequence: TGTGCCAGCAGCTTAGGCGGCTCCTACAATGAGCAGTTCTTC.